This is a list of T cell receptor beta chains from one sample in a study of preoperative IRX-2 immunotherapy in early breast cancer. Using immunoSEQ multiplex PCR, the repertoire was profiled, and TCRdb retains in-frame clones only, with some absent. Counted here are 1,000 to 1,200 clones, around 76% occurring once; the ten biggest clones make up around 7.7%. Sequencing was performed on tumor tissue, taken before IRX-2 immunotherapy. These receptors came from a human donor with breast cancer. CDR3s include the opening cysteine and the closing phenylalanine or tryptophan. The D gene is left open where the match is weak. Clone sizes are given selectively: once, few, many, or a class where the clone is expanded.

D,V,J,size,CDR3,DNA
-,TRBV7-5,TRBJ2-1,-,CASSLASMDRDPFF,TGTGCCAGCAGCTTAGCCTCAATGGACAGGGACCCGTTCTTC
-,TRBV28,TRBJ1-3,-,CASSLVGASGNTIYF,TGTGCCAGCAGTTTAGTGGGGGCTTCTGGAAACACCATATATTTT
-,TRBV6-8,TRBJ1-2,-,CASSYSGGYGYTF,TGTGCCAGCAGTTACTCAGGAGGCTATGGCTACACCTTC
TRBD2,TRBV11-3,TRBJ2-1,-,CASSSRLAGAEQFF,TGTGCCAGCAGCTCCAGACTAGCGGGCGCTGAGCAGTTCTTC
-,TRBV29-1,TRBJ2-7,-,CSVLYRNDYEQYF,TGCAGCGTCCTATACAGAAACGACTACGAGCAGTACTTC
TRBD1,TRBV12-5,TRBJ2-1,-,CASGLGQGARDEQFF,TGTGCTAGTGGTTTGGGGCAGGGGGCTCGGGATGAGCAGTTCTTC
-,TRBV23-1,TRBJ1-5,few,CASTNWGRGSQPQHF,TGCGCCAGCACCAATTGGGGCCGTGGGAGTCAGCCCCAGCATTTT
TRBD2,TRBV29-1,TRBJ2-3,-,CSVGGVMLAAGDTQYF,TGCAGCGTTGGGGGGGTGATGCTAGCGGCGGGAGATACGCAGTATTTT
-,TRBV30,TRBJ2-2,few,CAWSVPGNTGELFF,TGTGCCTGGAGTGTACCTGGGAACACCGGGGAGCTGTTTTTT
-,TRBV6-8,TRBJ1-1,few,CASIPEAGLPEAFF,TGTGCCAGCATCCCCGAGGCTGGTCTCCCTGAAGCTTTCTTT
-,TRBV11-3,TRBJ2-3,-,CASSSIDHRDTQYF,TGTGCCAGCAGCTCGATCGACCACCGAGATACGCAGTATTTT
TRBD2,TRBV15,TRBJ2-5,-,CATSLAGGPKGETQYF,TGTGCCACCAGTTTAGCGGGGGGGCCGAAAGGAGAGACCCAGTACTTC
-,TRBV19,TRBJ2-7,-,CASSISPTGTPYEQYF,TGTGCCAGTAGTATTTCTCCCACCGGGACCCCCTACGAGCAGTACTTC
-,TRBV28,TRBJ1-1,-,CASSRRVGYTEAFF,TGTGCCAGCAGCCGCAGGGTAGGGTACACTGAAGCTTTCTTT
TRBD1,TRBV11-3,TRBJ1-4,-,CASSPRRDRSREKLFF,TGTGCCAGCAGCCCACGGCGGGACAGGTCTCGTGAAAAACTGTTTTTT
-,TRBV30,TRBJ2-1,-,CAWSVGVSDEQFF,TGTGCCTGGAGTGTGGGGGTATCGGATGAGCAGTTCTTC
-,TRBV19,TRBJ2-7,-,CASSITGTYEQYF,TGTGCCAGTAGTATTACAGGGACCTACGAGCAGTACTTC
TRBD1,TRBV18,TRBJ1-1,few,CASSPFRGLDTEAFF,TGTGCCAGCTCACCGTTTAGGGGGCTCGACACTGAAGCTTTCTTT
-,TRBV5-1,TRBJ2-6,-,CASSKGEAGANVLTF,TGCGCCAGCAGCAAGGGGGAGGCTGGGGCCAACGTCCTGACTTTC
-,TRBV6-8,TRBJ2-1,few,CASTRRSNNEQFF,TGTGCCAGCACGCGGCGTTCAAACAATGAGCAGTTCTTC
-,TRBV28,TRBJ2-3,-,CASSFLAGTDTQYF,-
-,TRBV6-8,TRBJ1-2,-,CASSPDLYGYTF,TGTGCCAGCAGTCCAGACCTATATGGCTACACCTTC
TRBD2,TRBV11-3,TRBJ2-5,-,CASSFLAGGRETQYF,TGTGCCAGCAGCTTCTTAGCGGGAGGCAGAGAGACCCAGTACTTC
TRBD1,TRBV12-5,TRBJ2-7,once,CASNRGQGSREQYF,TGTGCCAGCAACCGAGGACAGGGGTCCAGGGAGCAGTACTTC
TRBD1,TRBV29-1,TRBJ1-5,-,CSVEETGAGNQPQHF,TGCAGCGTTGAGGAAACAGGGGCCGGCAATCAGCCCCAGCATTTT
-,TRBV11-3,TRBJ1-2,-,CASIVQRFGYGYTF,TGTGCCAGCATCGTACAGAGGTTCGGCTATGGCTACACCTTC
-,TRBV6-8,TRBJ1-2,-,CASSLEGGLSYGYTF,TGTGCCAGCAGCCTAGAGGGGGGACTATCGTATGGCTACACCTTC
TRBD2,TRBV12-5,TRBJ2-5,-,CASTLGQGLANQETQYF,TGTGCCAGCACCTTGGGGCAGGGACTAGCGAATCAAGAGACCCAGTACTTC
TRBD1,TRBV19,TRBJ2-1,-,CASSMTGADLYNEQFF,TGTGCCAGTAGTATGACAGGGGCCGACTTATACAATGAGCAGTTCTTC
-,TRBV14,TRBJ2-3,-,CASSQRGGTTDTQYF,TGTGCCAGCAGCCAACGTGGCGGGACGACAGATACGCAGTATTTT
TRBD2,TRBV11-3,TRBJ2-3,-,CASSLVGSGRGDTQYF,TGTGCCAGCAGCTTAGTTGGTAGCGGGAGGGGAGATACGCAGTATTTT
TRBD1,TRBV19,TRBJ2-5,few,CASSIDPRRGQETQYF,TGTGCCAGTAGTATTGACCCGCGCAGGGGGCAAGAGACCCAGTACTTC
TRBD1,TRBV11-3,TRBJ1-1,few,CASSPYTDRGWRAEAFF,TGTGCCAGCAGCCCCTACACAGACAGGGGTTGGAGGGCTGAAGCTTTCTTT
-,TRBV6-8,TRBJ2-5,once,CASSLPGGFETQYF,TGTGCCAGCAGTTTGCCAGGAGGGTTCGAGACCCAGTACTTC
-,TRBV6-8,TRBJ2-2,-,CASNRWANTGELFF,TGTGCCAGCAATCGGTGGGCTAACACCGGGGAGCTGTTTTTT
TRBD1,TRBV19,TRBJ1-1,-,CASSIEMTGAVNTEAFF,TGTGCCAGTAGTATAGAGATGACAGGGGCCGTGAACACTGAAGCTTTCTTT
TRBD1,TRBV19,TRBJ1-5,-,CASRDRDQPQHF,TGTGCCAGTAGGGACAGGGATCAGCCCCAGCATTTT
-,TRBV11-3,TRBJ2-2,few,CASSLTGENTGELFF,TGTGCCAGCAGCTTAACGGGGGAGAACACCGGGGAGCTGTTTTTT
-,TRBV28,TRBJ2-7,-,CASSPRAQRAEQYF,TGTGCCAGCAGTCCCCGGGCCCAAAGGGCCGAGCAGTACTTC
-,TRBV18,TRBJ2-7,few,CASSFFPRRSYEQYF,TGTGCCAGCTCATTTTTCCCCCGGAGGAGCTACGAGCAGTACTTC
-,TRBV30,TRBJ1-6,-,CAWSEAGRSPLHF,TGTGCCTGGAGTGAGGCAGGACGCTCACCCCTCCACTTT
TRBD1,TRBV12-5,TRBJ1-2,-,CANATGGDGYTF,TGTGCTAACGCGACAGGGGGCGATGGCTACACCTTC
TRBD1,TRBV28,TRBJ2-5,few,CASSRGQGRETQYF,TGTGCCAGCAGCAGGGGACAGGGTCGGGAGACCCAGTACTTC
TRBD1,TRBV18,TRBJ2-7,-,CASSPGTGSIGEQYF,TGTGCCAGCTCGCCCGGGACAGGGTCAATCGGCGAGCAGTACTTC